This TCR beta chain was sequenced in a study of T cells in Graves' hyperthyroidism and ophthalmopathy. In the case of this clonotype: What it recognizes is unknown.

General study points: Blood also contained most expanded thyroid clonotypes above 0.001.

It was RNA transcripts that yielded the amplified TCR beta CDR3 regions. Using the HTBI primer set, a first-round RT-PCR was run on the TCR CDR3. TCRdb reprocessed the multiplex PCR reads via MiXCR and lists one record per CDR3 protein. The table lists about 560,000 distinct CDR3 sequences, about 43% of them singletons. No ophthalmopathy progression within 18 months constituted stable Graves' hyperthyroidism. Hyperthyroidism in the patients, aged 18 to 65, was newly diagnosed and under 2 months in duration. The germline gives CDR1 SNHLY, CDR2 FYNNEI. The CDR3 spans 12 residues. V lost 9 bases to trimming and J lost 8 bases, with 16 bases between them.

This TCR came from a woman under 30 with Graves' hyperthyroidism. This chain joins TRBV2 and TRBJ1-1; no reliable D call. Material for sequencing was peripheral blood or thyroid tissue (not recorded which). This CDR3 reads CASKGGAEEAFF. Here the CDR3 DNA reads TGTGCCAGTAAGGGCGGTGCAGAAGAAGCTTTCTTT. Based on the CDR3 plus reference TRBV2 and TRBJ1-1, the full variable domain is EPEVTQTPSHQVTQMGQEVILRCVPISNHLYFYWYRQILGQKVEFLVSFYNNEISEKSEIFDDQFSVERPDGSNFTLKIRSTKLEDSAMYFCASKGGAEEAFFGQGTRLTVV.